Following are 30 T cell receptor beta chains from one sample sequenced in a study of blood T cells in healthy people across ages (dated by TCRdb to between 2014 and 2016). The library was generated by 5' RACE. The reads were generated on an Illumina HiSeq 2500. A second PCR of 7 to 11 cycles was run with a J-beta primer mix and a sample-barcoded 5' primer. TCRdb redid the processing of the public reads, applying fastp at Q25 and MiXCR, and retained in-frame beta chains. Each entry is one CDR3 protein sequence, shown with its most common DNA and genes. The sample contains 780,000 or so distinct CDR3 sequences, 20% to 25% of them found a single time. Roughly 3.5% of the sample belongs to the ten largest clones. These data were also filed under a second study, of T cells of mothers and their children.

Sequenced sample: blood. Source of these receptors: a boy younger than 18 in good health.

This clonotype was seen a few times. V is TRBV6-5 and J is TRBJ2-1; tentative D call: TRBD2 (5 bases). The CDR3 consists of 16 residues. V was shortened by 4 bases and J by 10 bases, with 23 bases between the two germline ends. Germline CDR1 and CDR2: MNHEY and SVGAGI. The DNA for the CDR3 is TGTGCCAGCAGTTCCCAATTGGGAGCGGCCCATAAGGAGCAGTTCTTC. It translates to CASSSQLGAAHKEQFF.

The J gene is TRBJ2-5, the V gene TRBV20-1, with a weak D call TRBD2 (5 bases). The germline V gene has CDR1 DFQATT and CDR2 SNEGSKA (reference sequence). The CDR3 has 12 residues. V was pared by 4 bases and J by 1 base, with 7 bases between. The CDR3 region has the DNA TGCAGTGCTATCCGGGGCCAAGAGACCCAGTACTTC. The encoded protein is CSAIRGQETQYF.

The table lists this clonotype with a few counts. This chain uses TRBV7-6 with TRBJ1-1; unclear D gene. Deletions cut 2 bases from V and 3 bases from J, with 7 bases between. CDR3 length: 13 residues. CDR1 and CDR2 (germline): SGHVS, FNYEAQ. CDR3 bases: TGTGCCAGCAGCTTATTGGGGTACACTGAAGCTTTCTTT. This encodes CASSLLGYTEAFF.

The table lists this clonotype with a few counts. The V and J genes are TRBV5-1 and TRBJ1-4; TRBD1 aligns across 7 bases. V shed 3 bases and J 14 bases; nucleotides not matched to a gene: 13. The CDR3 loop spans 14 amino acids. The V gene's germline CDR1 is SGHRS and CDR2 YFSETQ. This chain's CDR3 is CASSSGQNHGALFF. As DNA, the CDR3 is TGCGCCAGCAGCTCGGGACAGAACCACGGAGCGCTGTTTTTT.

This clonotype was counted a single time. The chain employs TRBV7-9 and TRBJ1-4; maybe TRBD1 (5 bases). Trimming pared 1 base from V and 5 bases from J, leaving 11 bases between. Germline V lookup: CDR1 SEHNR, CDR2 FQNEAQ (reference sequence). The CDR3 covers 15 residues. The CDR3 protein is CASSLDRDENEKLFF. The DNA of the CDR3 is TGTGCCAGCAGCTTAGACCGGGACGAAAATGAAAAACTGTTTTTT.

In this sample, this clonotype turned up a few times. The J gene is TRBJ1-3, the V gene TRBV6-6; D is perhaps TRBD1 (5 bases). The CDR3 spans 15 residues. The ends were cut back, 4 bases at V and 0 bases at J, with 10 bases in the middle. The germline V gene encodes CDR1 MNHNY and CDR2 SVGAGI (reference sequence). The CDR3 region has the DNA TGTGCCAGCAGTTTCCAGGGTCTCTCTGGAAACACCATATATTTT. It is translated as CASSFQGLSGNTIYF.

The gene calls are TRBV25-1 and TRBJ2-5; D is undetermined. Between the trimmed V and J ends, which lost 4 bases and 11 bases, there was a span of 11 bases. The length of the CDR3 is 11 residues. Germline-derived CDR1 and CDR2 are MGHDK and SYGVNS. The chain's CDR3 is CASSGNVGQYF. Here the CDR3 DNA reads TGTGCCAGCAGTGGCAACGTAGGGCAGTACTTC. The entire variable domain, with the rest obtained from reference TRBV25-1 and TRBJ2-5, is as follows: EADIYQTPRYLVIGTGKKITLECSQTMGHDKMYWYQQDPGMELHLIHYSYGVNSTEKGDLSSESTVSRIRTEHFPLTLESARPSHTSQYLCASSGNVGQYFGPGTRLLVL.

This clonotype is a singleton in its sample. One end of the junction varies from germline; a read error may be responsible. CDR3 loop: CATSLQRGAYEQYF. CDR3 coding DNA: TGTGCCACCAGCTTGCAGCGGGGCGCCTACGAGCAGTACTTC. This chain uses TRBV7-2 with TRBJ2-7; 7 bases are shared with TRBD2. Germline CDR1 SGHTA, CDR2 FQGNSA. CDR3 length equals 14 residues.

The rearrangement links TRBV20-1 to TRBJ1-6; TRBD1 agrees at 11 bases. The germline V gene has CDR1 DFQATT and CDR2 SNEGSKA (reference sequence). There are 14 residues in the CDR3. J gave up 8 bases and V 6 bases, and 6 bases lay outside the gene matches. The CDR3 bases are TGCAGTGCCCGCAGGACAGGGGGCTATTCACCCCTCCACTTT. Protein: CSARRTGGYSPLHF.

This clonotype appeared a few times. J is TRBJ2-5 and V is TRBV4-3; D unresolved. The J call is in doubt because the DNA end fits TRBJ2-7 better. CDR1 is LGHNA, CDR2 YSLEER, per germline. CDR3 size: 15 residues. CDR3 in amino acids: CASSQRRTADHEQYF. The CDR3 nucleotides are TGCGCCAGCAGCCAACGAAGGACGGCAGACCACGAGCAGTACTTC.

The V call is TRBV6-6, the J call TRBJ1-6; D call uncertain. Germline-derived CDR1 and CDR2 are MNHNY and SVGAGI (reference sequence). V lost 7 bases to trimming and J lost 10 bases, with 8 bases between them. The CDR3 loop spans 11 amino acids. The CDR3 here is CASTDGSPLHF. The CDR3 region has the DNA TGTGCCAGCACGGACGGATCACCCCTCCACTTT.

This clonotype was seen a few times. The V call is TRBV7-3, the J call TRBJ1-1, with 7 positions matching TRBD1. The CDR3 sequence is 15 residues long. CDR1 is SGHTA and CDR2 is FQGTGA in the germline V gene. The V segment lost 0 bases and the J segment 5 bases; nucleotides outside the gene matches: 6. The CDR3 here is CASSLTIGGRTEAFF. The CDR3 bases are TGTGCCAGCAGCTTAACAATAGGGGGCCGGACTGAAGCTTTCTTT.

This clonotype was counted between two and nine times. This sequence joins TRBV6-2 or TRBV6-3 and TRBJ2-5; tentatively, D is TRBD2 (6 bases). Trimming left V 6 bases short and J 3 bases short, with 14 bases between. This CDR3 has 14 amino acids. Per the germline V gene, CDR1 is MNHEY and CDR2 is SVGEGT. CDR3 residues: CASSPVVAEETQYF. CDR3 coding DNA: TGTGCCAGCAGCCCCGTGGTAGCGGAAGAGACCCAGTACTTC.

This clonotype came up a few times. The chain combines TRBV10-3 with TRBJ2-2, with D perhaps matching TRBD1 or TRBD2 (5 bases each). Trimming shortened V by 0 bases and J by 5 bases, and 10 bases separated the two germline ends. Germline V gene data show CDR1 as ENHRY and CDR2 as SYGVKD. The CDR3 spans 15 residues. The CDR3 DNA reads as TGTGCCATCAGTGAGTCCGAGGGGTTAACCGGGGAGCTGTTTTTT. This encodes CAISESEGLTGELFF.

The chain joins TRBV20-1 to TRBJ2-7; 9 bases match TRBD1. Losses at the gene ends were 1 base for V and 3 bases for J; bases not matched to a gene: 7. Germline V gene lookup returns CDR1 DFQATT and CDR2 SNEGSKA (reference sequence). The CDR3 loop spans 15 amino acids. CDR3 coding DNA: TGCAGTGCTAGAGGGCCCGGGACAGGGTTCTACGAGCAGTACTTC. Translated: CSARGPGTGFYEQYF.

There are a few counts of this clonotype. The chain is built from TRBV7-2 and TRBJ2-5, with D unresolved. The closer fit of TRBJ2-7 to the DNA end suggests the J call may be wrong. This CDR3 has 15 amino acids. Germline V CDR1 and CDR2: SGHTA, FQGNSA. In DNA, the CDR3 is TGTGCCAGCAGCCTAAGCCTGGTGTCTGCCTACGAGCAGTACTTC. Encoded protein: CASSLSLVSAYEQYF.

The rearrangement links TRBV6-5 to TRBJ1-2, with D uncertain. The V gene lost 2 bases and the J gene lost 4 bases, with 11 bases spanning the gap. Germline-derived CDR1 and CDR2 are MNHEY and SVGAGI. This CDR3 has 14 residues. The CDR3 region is CASSYLAGSYGYTF. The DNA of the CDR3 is TGTGCCAGCAGTTACCTGGCAGGTTCCTATGGCTACACCTTC.

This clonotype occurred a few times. The CDR3 region has the DNA TGTGCCAGCACCGGTGGGGGGGCTGGAGAGACCCAGTACTTC. This gives the protein CASTGGGAGETQYF. The rearrangement uses TRBV2 and TRBJ2-5; possibly TRBD2 for D (7 bases). Per germline, CDR1 SNHLY and CDR2 FYNNEI. The CDR3 totals 14 residues. The V end lost 7 bases, the J end lost 4 bases, and 16 bases lay between the germline ends.

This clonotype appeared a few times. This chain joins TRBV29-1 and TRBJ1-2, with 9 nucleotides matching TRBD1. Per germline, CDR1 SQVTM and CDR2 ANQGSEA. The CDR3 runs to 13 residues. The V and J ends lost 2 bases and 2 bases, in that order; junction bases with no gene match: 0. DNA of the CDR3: TGCAGCGTTGAAACAGGGGGCAACTATGGCTACACCTTC. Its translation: CSVETGGNYGYTF.

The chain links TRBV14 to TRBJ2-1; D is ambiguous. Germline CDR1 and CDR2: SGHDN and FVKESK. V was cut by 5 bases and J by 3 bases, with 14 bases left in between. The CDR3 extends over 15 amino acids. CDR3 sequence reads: CASSYLDIRYNEQFF. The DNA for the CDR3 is TGTGCCAGCAGCTATCTAGATATTCGCTACAATGAGCAGTTCTTC.

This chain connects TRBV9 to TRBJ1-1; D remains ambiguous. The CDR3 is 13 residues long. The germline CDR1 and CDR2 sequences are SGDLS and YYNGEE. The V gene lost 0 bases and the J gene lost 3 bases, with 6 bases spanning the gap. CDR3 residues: CASSVAVYTEAFF. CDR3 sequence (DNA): TGTGCCAGCAGCGTAGCAGTATACACTGAAGCTTTCTTT.

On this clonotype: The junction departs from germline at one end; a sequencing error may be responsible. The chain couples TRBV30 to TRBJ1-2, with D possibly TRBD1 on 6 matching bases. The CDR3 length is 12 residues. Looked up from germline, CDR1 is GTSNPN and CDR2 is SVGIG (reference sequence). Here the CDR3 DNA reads TGTGCCTGGAGTAAGAGGCATGGGGGCTGCACCTTC. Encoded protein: CAWSKRHGGCTF.

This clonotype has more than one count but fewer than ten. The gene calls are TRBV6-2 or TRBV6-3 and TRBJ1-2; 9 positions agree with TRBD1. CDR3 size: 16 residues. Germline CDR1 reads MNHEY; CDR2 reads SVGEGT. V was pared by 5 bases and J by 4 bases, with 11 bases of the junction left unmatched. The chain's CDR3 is CASSQTTGGHSYGYTF. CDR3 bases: TGTGCCAGCAGTCAAACGACAGGGGGGCATAGCTATGGCTACACCTTC.

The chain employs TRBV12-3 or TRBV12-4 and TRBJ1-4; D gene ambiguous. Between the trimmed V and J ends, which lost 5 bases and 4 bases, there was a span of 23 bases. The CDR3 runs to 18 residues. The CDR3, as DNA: TGTGCCAGCAGTCTCCGTCGAGGTCCCGGAGCCTTTAATGAAAAACTGTTTTTT. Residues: CASSLRRGPGAFNEKLFF.

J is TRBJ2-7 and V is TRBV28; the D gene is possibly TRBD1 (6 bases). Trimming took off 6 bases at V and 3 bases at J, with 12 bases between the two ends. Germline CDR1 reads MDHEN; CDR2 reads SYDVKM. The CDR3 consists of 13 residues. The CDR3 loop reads CASRWDTRYEQYF. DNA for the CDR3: TGTGCCAGCAGGTGGGACACTCGCTACGAGCAGTACTTC.

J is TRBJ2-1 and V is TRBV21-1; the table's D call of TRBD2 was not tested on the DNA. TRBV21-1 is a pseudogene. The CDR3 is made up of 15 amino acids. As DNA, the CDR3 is TGTGCCAGCAGCAGGTCCGGGCTAGCGAACAATGAGCAGTTCTTC. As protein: CASSRSGLANNEQFF.

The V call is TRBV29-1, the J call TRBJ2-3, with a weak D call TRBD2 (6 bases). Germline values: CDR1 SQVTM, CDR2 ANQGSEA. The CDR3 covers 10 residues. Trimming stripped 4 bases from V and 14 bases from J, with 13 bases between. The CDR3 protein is CSVAGSEGYF. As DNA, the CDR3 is TGCAGCGTTGCCGGGAGCGAAGGGTATTTT.

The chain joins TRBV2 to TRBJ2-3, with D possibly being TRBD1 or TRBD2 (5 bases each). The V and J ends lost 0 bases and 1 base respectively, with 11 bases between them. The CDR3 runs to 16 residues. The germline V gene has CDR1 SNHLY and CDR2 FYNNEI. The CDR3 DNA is TGTGCCAGCAGTGAAGCGGGGGTCCGCGGCACAGATACGCAGTATTTT. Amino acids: CASSEAGVRGTDTQYF.

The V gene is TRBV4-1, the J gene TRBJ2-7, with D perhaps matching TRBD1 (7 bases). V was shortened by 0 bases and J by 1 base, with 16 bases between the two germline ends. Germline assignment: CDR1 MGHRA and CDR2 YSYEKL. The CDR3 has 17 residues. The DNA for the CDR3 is TGCGCCAGCAGCCAAGATTTAGGGAGGACAGGTTCCTACGAGCAGTACTTC. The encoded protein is CASSQDLGRTGSYEQYF.

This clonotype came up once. The CDR3, as DNA: TGTGCCAGCAGCTTGGACGTGGGAGGGACAACAGATACGCAGTATTTT. Its protein product is CASSLDVGGTTDTQYF. The chain carries TRBV7-9 and TRBJ2-3; TRBD2 is a possible D gene (7 bases). The germline gives CDR1 SEHNR, CDR2 FQNEAQ (reference sequence). V gave up 3 bases and J gave up 3 bases, with 16 bases separating them. The CDR3 is 16 amino acids.